Shown below are 25 T cell receptor beta chains from a single sample sequenced in a study of OX40 agonist ivuxolimab in advanced cancers. TCRdb's copy holds only in-frame clones and misses some; the assay was immunoSEQ multiplex PCR. The data contain 71,000 or so clones, more than 85% of them singletons. The sequenced sample was CD4+ or CD8+ T cells sorted from blood, obtained in a trial of the OX40 agonist ivuxolimab. These receptors were collected from an adult with an advanced solid tumor such as melanoma, head and neck, liver or kidney cancer.

The chain carries TRBV9 and TRBJ2-1; D is possibly TRBD2 (6 bases). V lost 0 bases and J lost 8, with 18 bases in between. The CDR3 runs 16 residues. CDR1 SGDLS and CDR2 YYNGEE come from the germline V gene. This CDR3 is CASSVGGRNVIYEQFF. The CDR3 nucleotides are TGTGCCAGCAGCGTAGGGGGGAGGAATGTGATCTATGAGCAGTTCTTC.

CDR3 residues: CASSVGAGRTYEQYF. For the CDR3, the DNA is TGTGCCAGCAGCGTAGGAGCGGGGCGAACCTACGAGCAGTACTTC. The chain is built from TRBV9 and TRBJ2-7; 7 nucleotides agree with TRBD2. Germline CDR1 reads SGDLS; CDR2 reads YYNGEE. V dropped 0 bases and J dropped 2; count of bases not matched to a gene: 5. The CDR3 is made up of 15 amino acids.

The V and J genes are TRBV7-6 and TRBJ2-7; 7 nucleotides match TRBD1. V was pared by 3 bases and J by 5 bases, with 7 bases of the junction left unmatched. The CDR3 totals 14 residues. Germline CDR1 SGHVS, CDR2 FNYEAQ. In DNA, the CDR3 is TGTGCCAGCAGCTTCCGGCAGGGGGTCGACGAGCAGTACTTC. It yields the protein CASSFRQGVDEQYF.

This clone was seen only a few times. The rearrangement uses TRBV7-2 and TRBJ1-5, with D perhaps TRBD1 (5 bases). Per the germline V gene, CDR1 is SGHTA and CDR2 is FQGNSA. The V and J ends lost 2 bases and 7 bases respectively, with 12 bases between them. This CDR3 contains 14 residues. CDR3: CASSLYPDSQPQHF. The CDR3 DNA reads TGTGCCAGCAGCTTATACCCAGACAGCCAGCCCCAGCATTTT.

The chain has TRBV28 and TRBJ2-6; D gene ambiguous. Germline V gene lookup returns CDR1 MDHEN and CDR2 SYDVKM. The CDR3 length is 13 residues. V lost 9 bases, J lost 0 bases, and 6 bases lay in between. The CDR3 nucleotides read TGTGCCAGTGCGAGCTCTGGGGCCAACGTCCTGACTTTC. This codes for CASASSGANVLTF.

This clone has just a few counts. The gene calls are TRBV7-2 and TRBJ1-5; D not resolved. Germline loops: CDR1 SGHTA, CDR2 FQGNSA. The CDR3 loop spans 16 amino acids. V was trimmed by 5 bases and J by 5 bases, leaving 19 bases between them. The chain's CDR3 is CASSPNPPGGDQPQHF. CDR3 DNA sequence: TGTGCCAGCAGCCCAAATCCCCCGGGCGGGGATCAGCCCCAGCATTTT.

The rearrangement uses TRBV28 and TRBJ2-3; no definite D call. V lost 5 bases and J 6 bases, leaving 6 bases between the germline ends. The CDR3 totals 11 residues. Germline-derived CDR1 and CDR2 are MDHEN and SYDVKM. The CDR3 bases are TGTGCCAGCAGTCGTAGGGATACGCAGTATTTT. Its protein is CASSRRDTQYF.

The chain carries TRBV7-2 and TRBJ2-2; 11 nucleotides line up with TRBD1. Germline V gene sequence: CDR1 SGHTA, CDR2 FQGNSA. The CDR3 covers 15 residues. The V gene end was trimmed by 4 bases and the J gene end by 5 bases; junction bases not matched to a gene: 3. CDR3 sequence: CASSSGQGGTGELFF. The CDR3 DNA reads as TGTGCCAGCAGCTCGGGACAGGGGGGAACCGGGGAGCTGTTTTTT.

Points on this clone: A read error may account for a junction end that differs from germline. The chain recombines TRBV6-6 with TRBJ2-1; 8 nucleotides agree with TRBD1. In germline, CDR1 is MNHNY, CDR2 SVGAGI (reference sequence). The CDR3 spans 11 residues. As DNA, the CDR3 is TGTGCCAGCAGGACAGGGGTTTCGTGGATCTTC. Translated, it gives CASRTGVSWIF.

This chain connects TRBV7-2 to TRBJ2-5, with a possible D match to TRBD2 (5 bases). V lost 5 bases, J lost 5 bases, and 18 bases lay in between. Germline lookup yields CDR1 SGHTA and CDR2 FQGNSA. The CDR3 consists of 15 residues. This CDR3 reads CASSGDPRSVETQYF. The DNA for the CDR3 is TGTGCCAGCAGCGGAGACCCGCGTAGCGTGGAGACCCAGTACTTC.

The rearrangement joins TRBV4-2 to TRBJ2-7, with 8 nucleotides matching TRBD2. CDR1 LGHNA and CDR2 YNFKEQ come from the germline V gene. V gave up 0 bases and J gave up 3 bases; unmatched junction bases: 7. The CDR3 runs 16 residues. CDR3 coding DNA: TGTGCCAGCAGCCAAGATATAGGGAGCGGGAGCTACGAGCAGTACTTC. This gives the protein CASSQDIGSGSYEQYF.

V and J are TRBV9 and TRBJ1-1; 8 bases agree with TRBD1. The germline V gene has CDR1 SGDLS and CDR2 YYNGEE. V was clipped by 4 bases and J by 5 bases; unmatched bases: 10. The CDR3 sequence is 15 residues long. The CDR3: CASSYTGTGGTEAFF. CDR3 in DNA: TGTGCCAGCAGCTATACCGGGACAGGCGGGACTGAAGCTTTCTTT. Complete variable domain (other parts from reference TRBV9 and TRBJ1-1): DSGVTQTPKHLITATGQRVTLRCSPRSGDLSVYWYQQSLDQGLQFLIQYYNGEERAKGNILERFSAQQFPDLHSELNLSSLELGDSALYFCASSYTGTGGTEAFFGQGTRLTVV.

This chain joins TRBV27 and TRBJ1-2; D is ambiguous. The germline V gene has CDR1 MNHEY and CDR2 SMNVEV (reference sequence). V was trimmed by 5 bases and J by 4 bases, leaving 17 bases between them. The CDR3 length is 15 residues. This chain's CDR3 is CASSPLLGNGYGYTF. CDR3 bases: TGTGCCAGCAGTCCACTCCTGGGAAATGGCTATGGCTACACCTTC.

The J gene is TRBJ2-1, the V gene TRBV5-1; D remains ambiguous. This CDR3 spans 15 amino acids. Germline V gene sequence: CDR1 SGHRS, CDR2 YFSETQ. The V gene lost 4 bases and the J gene lost 0 bases, with 11 bases spanning the gap. CDR3 region: CASSPTVSSYNEQFF. As DNA, the CDR3 is TGCGCCAGCAGCCCGACGGTGAGCTCCTACAATGAGCAGTTCTTC.

The chain couples TRBV6-5 to TRBJ2-7, with D hard to call. The CDR3 contains 11 residues. The germline V and J ends were trimmed by 5 bases and 4 bases, with 6 bases remaining between them. The germline CDR1 and CDR2 sequences are MNHEY and SVGAGI. The CDR3 spells CASSPEYEQYF. Written as DNA, the CDR3 is TGTGCCAGCAGTCCCGAGTACGAGCAGTACTTC.

V usage is TRBV5-8 and J usage is TRBJ2-3; D unresolved. There are 11 residues in the CDR3. Trimming stripped 7 bases from V and 2 bases from J, with 5 bases between. Germline CDR1 reads SGHTS; CDR2 reads YDEGEE. CDR3 nucleotides: TGTGCCAGCCGCCTCACAGATACGCAGTATTTT. Translation: CASRLTDTQYF.

The V call is TRBV7-8, the J call TRBJ2-7, with a possible D match to TRBD2 (6 bases). The CDR3 spans 14 residues. The V gene's germline CDR1 is SGHVS and CDR2 FQNEAQ. Between the trimmed V and J ends, which lost 2 bases and 7 bases, there was a span of 15 bases. The CDR3 nucleotides are TGTGCCAGCAGCTTACCGGCCTGGGCGGGGGAGCAGTACTTC. Its translation is CASSLPAWAGEQYF.

This sequence joins TRBV28 and TRBJ1-4; maybe TRBD1 (5 bases). The CDR3 contains 14 residues. CDR1 and CDR2 from the germline V gene are MDHEN and SYDVKM. Trimming took 8 bases from V and 5 from J, leaving 15 bases between them. CDR3 protein: CASAEGSVNEKLFF. Written as DNA, the CDR3 is TGTGCCAGCGCAGAGGGGTCGGTGAATGAAAAACTGTTTTTT.

The chain uses TRBV6-5 and TRBJ2-7; 7 positions match TRBD1. The CDR3 covers 14 residues. CDR1 and CDR2 (germline): MNHEY, SVGAGI. V lost 0 bases and J lost 2; bases outside the gene matches: 1. In DNA, the CDR3 is TGTGCCAGCAGTTACTCTGACAGGGCCTACGAGCAGTACTTC. It translates to CASSYSDRAYEQYF.

The rearrangement links TRBV5-1 to TRBJ1-1; D might be TRBD1 (5 bases). Trimming took 1 base from V and 0 from J, leaving 10 bases between them. CDR3 length: 15 amino acids. CDR1 is SGHRS, CDR2 YFSETQ, per germline. This chain's CDR3 is CASSLSGTMNTEAFF. The CDR3 DNA reads as TGCGCCAGCAGCTTGTCAGGGACCATGAACACTGAAGCTTTCTTT.

This clone was counted a few times. The chain links TRBV10-3 to TRBJ2-5; D not certain. The CDR3 has 13 amino acids. Trimming took off 4 bases at V and 1 base at J, with 7 bases between the two ends. Germline V gene lookup returns CDR1 ENHRY and CDR2 SYGVKD. Here the CDR3 reads CAISGRTQETQYF. CDR3 bases: TGTGCCATCAGTGGCAGGACCCAAGAGACCCAGTACTTC.

The sample holds one count of this clone. The rearrangement uses TRBV21-1 and TRBJ1-1. TRBV21-1 has pseudogene status. The CDR3 sequence is 18 residues long. CDR3 loop: CASSPREGRSQRVTEAFF. CDR3 in DNA: TGTGCCAGCAGCCCGCGGGAGGGACGTTCCCAAAGGGTGACTGAAGCTTTCTTT.

This clone was counted a single time. The V and J genes are TRBV21-1 and TRBJ2-5; the tabulated D call, TRBD1, remains unverified against the DNA. The J call may not be correct, given that the DNA end is closer to TRBJ2-7. TRBV21-1 is listed as a pseudogene. The CDR3 loop spans 17 amino acids. CDR3 protein: CASSKEYRPYWAYEQYF. CDR3 in DNA: TGTGCCAGCAGCAAAGAATACAGGCCCTACTGGGCCTACGAGCAGTACTTC.

Comments on this clone: The sample holds other DNA sequences that translate to the same CDR3. The V call is TRBV28, the J call TRBJ1-1, with a weak D call TRBD1 (6 bases). Germline assignment: CDR1 MDHEN and CDR2 SYDVKM. V was cut by 4 bases and J by 5 bases, with 8 bases left in between. The CDR3 is made up of 12 amino acids. The CDR3 sequence is CASSSGDTEAFF. The CDR3 DNA sequence: TGTGCCAGCAGTTCAGGGGATACTGAAGCTTTCTTT.

The chain links TRBV19 to TRBJ2-7, with 9 bases aligning to TRBD2. The CDR3 runs to 14 residues. Germline CDR1 reads LNHDA; CDR2 reads SQIVND (reference sequence). Unmatched junction bases numbered 2, after V lost 2 bases and J lost 3 bases. The CDR3: CASSIRTSDYEQYF. CDR3 bases: TGTGCCAGTAGTATAAGGACTAGCGACTACGAGCAGTACTTC.